The next 22 T cell receptor beta chains were all read from a single sample in a study of cytomegalovirus exposure and HLA in healthy donors. The PCR was carried out with 60 Vbeta primers and 13 Jbeta primers. Sequencing used immunoSEQ multiplex PCR; TCRdb keeps in-frame clones, though not all of them. Here the sample spans 150,000 to 200,000 clones, around 80% being singletons. The sequenced material came from PBMCs. These receptors all come from a woman aged 25 to 39 in good health and CMV-seropositive.

V is TRBV19 and J is TRBJ2-7; 11 bases match TRBD1. CDR1 is LNHDA, CDR2 SQIVND, per germline (reference sequence). The CDR3 length is 13 residues. V shed 8 bases, J shed 1 base, and the junction held 1 base outside the gene matches. The CDR3 bases are TGTGCCAGTGGGACAGGGGGTTCCTACGAGCAGTACTTC. Amino acids: CASGTGGSYEQYF.

The V call is TRBV11-2, the J call TRBJ2-1; 14 bases agree with TRBD2. Germline values: CDR1 SGHAT, CDR2 FQNNGV. The ends lost 5 bases at V and 7 bases at J; junction bases unmatched: 10. CDR3 length equals 17 residues. CDR3 sequence (DNA): TGTGCCAGCAGCCGAACGGGACTAGCGGGAGTGGGGAATGAGCAGTTCTTC. Protein: CASSRTGLAGVGNEQFF.

The rearrangement links TRBV7-8 to TRBJ2-7; D ambiguous. This CDR3 comprises 13 residues. Trimming removed 5 bases at V and 5 bases at J, with 13 bases between. Looked up from germline, CDR1 is SGHVS and CDR2 is FQNEAQ. For the CDR3, the DNA is TGTGCCAGCAGCCCCCGAATGCCGGACGAGCAGTACTTC. It translates to CASSPRMPDEQYF.

V is TRBV30 and J is TRBJ2-3; a weak D match, TRBD2 (5 bases). Trimming cost V 0 bases and J 1 base, with 11 bases left between them. The germline V gene encodes CDR1 GTSNPN and CDR2 SVGIG (reference sequence). The CDR3 spans 15 residues. The CDR3 protein is CAWSVGNGGTDTQYF. As DNA, the CDR3 is TGTGCCTGGAGTGTAGGGAACGGGGGCACAGATACGCAGTATTTT.

This chain uses TRBV11-3 with TRBJ2-5; D is uncertain. This CDR3 is built from 13 residues. Looked up from germline, CDR1 is SGHNT and CDR2 is YENEEA. Trimming stripped 5 bases from V and 2 bases from J, with 9 bases between. The CDR3 spells CASSRGIQETQYF. The CDR3, as DNA: TGTGCCAGCAGCCGAGGCATACAAGAGACCCAGTACTTC.

This CDR3 is CASSFPGGSAKNIQYF. In DNA, the CDR3 is TGTGCCAGCAGTTTCCCAGGGGGCTCGGCCAAAAACATTCAGTACTTC. V and J are TRBV28 and TRBJ2-4, with 8 bases matching TRBD1. Germline V lookup: CDR1 MDHEN, CDR2 SYDVKM. The CDR3 is made up of 16 amino acids. Trimming removed 3 bases from V and 1 base from J; junction bases left unmatched: 5.

This chain connects TRBV5-4 to TRBJ2-5; TRBD2 agrees at 13 bases. Trimming removed 4 bases from V and 4 bases from J; junction bases left unmatched: 7. Germline V gene sequence: CDR1 SGHNT, CDR2 YYREEE (reference sequence). This CDR3 spans 16 amino acids. CDR3 nucleotide sequence: TGTGCCAGCAGCCCCGGACTAGCGGGAGACGGAGAGACCCAGTACTTC. This sequence encodes CASSPGLAGDGETQYF.

The table lists this clone with a few counts. V and J are TRBV11-3 and TRBJ2-1; D might be TRBD2 (5 bases). V was trimmed by 1 base and J by 2 bases, leaving 9 bases between them. This CDR3 region has 15 residues. Germline-derived CDR1 and CDR2 are SGHNT and YENEEA. DNA for the CDR3: TGTGCCAGCAGCTTAGCGCGGGTACCCTACAATGAGCAGTTCTTC. Protein product: CASSLARVPYNEQFF.

V is TRBV19 and J is TRBJ2-2, with 9 positions matching TRBD2. The V segment lost 2 bases and the J segment 4 bases; nucleotides outside the gene matches: 5. The CDR3 loop spans 16 amino acids. Germline-derived CDR1 and CDR2 are LNHDA and SQIVND (reference sequence). The CDR3 reads CASSILPSGATGELFF. CDR3 sequence (DNA): TGTGCCAGTAGTATACTCCCTAGCGGGGCCACCGGGGAGCTGTTTTTT.

This clone was counted a few times. The chain uses TRBV2 and TRBJ2-7; 10 bases agree with TRBD1. V shed 11 bases and J 2 bases; nucleotides not matched to a gene: 6. The V gene's germline CDR1 is SNHLY and CDR2 FYNNEI. This CDR3 contains 13 residues. The CDR3 nucleotides read TGTGCCGGCCGACAGGGGGCCACCTACGAGCAGTACTTC. Its protein is CAGRQGATYEQYF.

V gene TRBV28 combines with J gene TRBJ2-5; 7 bases are shared with TRBD2. Trimming took 3 bases from V and 1 from J; bases not matched to a gene: 5. In germline, CDR1 is MDHEN, CDR2 SYDVKM. CDR3 length equals 15 residues. CDR3 sequence: CASSFAGDTQETQYF. In nucleotides, the CDR3 is TGTGCCAGCAGTTTTGCGGGAGATACCCAAGAGACCCAGTACTTC.

Points on this clone: Sequence at one end of the junction differs from germline and may be a read error. The V and J genes are TRBV11-3 and TRBJ2-7; D perhaps matches TRBD1 (6 bases). The CDR3 is 13 residues long. CDR1 and CDR2 from the germline V gene are SGHNT and YENEEA. The CDR3: CASSLDRQYEQYF. The CDR3 DNA reads as TGTGCCAGCAGCCTAGACAGGCAGTACGAGCAGTACTTC. Using reference TRBV11-3 and TRBJ2-7 for the parts outside the CDR3, the full variable domain is EAGVVQSPRYKIIEKKQPVAFWCNPISGHNTLYWYLQNLGQGPELLIRYENEEAVDDSQLPKDRFSAERLKGVDSTLKIQPAELGDSAVYLCASSLDRQYEQYFGPGTRLTVT.

J is TRBJ2-7 and V is TRBV19, with TRBD1 matching over 11 bases. CDR1 and CDR2 (germline): LNHDA, SQIVND (reference sequence). The CDR3 has 14 amino acids. V gave up 10 bases and J gave up 3 bases; unmatched junction bases: 8. CDR3 in amino acids: CATTMGTGGYEQYF. The CDR3 DNA follows: TGTGCCACTACCATGGGGACAGGGGGCTACGAGCAGTACTTC.

J is TRBJ2-6 and V is TRBV12-5, with 12 nucleotides matching TRBD1. The CDR3 sequence is 16 residues long. Per the germline V gene, CDR1 is LGHNT and CDR2 is FRNRAP. The V gene end was trimmed by 6 bases and the J gene end by 4 bases; junction bases not matched to a gene: 4. CDR3 DNA sequence: TGTGCTAGTGGCCCGGGACAGGGGGCGGGGGCCAACGTCCTGACTTTC. Amino acids: CASGPGQGAGANVLTF.

The sample holds a few counts of this clone. The chain recombines TRBV10-3 with TRBJ2-7; 9 positions agree with TRBD1. V lost 6 bases to trimming and J lost 7 bases; unmatched junction nucleotides: 10. This CDR3 region has 14 residues. Germline V lookup: CDR1 ENHRY, CDR2 SYGVKD. The CDR3 DNA follows: TGTGCCATCAGCCCCGACAGGGGGGCGGCGGAGCAGTACTTC. Translating gives CAISPDRGAAEQYF.

The rearrangement uses TRBV7-8 and TRBJ1-5; no firm D call. This CDR3 region has 15 residues. The germline gives CDR1 SGHVS, CDR2 FQNEAQ. Trimming removed 3 bases at V and 0 bases at J, with 9 bases between. The CDR3 DNA is TGTGCCAGCAGCTTCCCCCCGGGTAGCAATCAGCCCCAGCATTTT. Protein product: CASSFPPGSNQPQHF.

This chain links TRBV27 with TRBJ2-7; no definite D call. The CDR3 is 13 residues long. Germline CDR1 reads MNHEY; CDR2 reads SMNVEV (reference sequence). Between the trimmed V and J ends, which lost 3 bases and 2 bases, there was a span of 8 bases. CDR3 amino acids: CASSFDFTYEQYF. The DNA of the CDR3 is TGTGCCAGCAGTTTTGACTTTACCTACGAGCAGTACTTC.

This chain links TRBV5-1 with TRBJ2-1; D is perhaps TRBD1 (6 bases). The CDR3 is made up of 16 amino acids. Germline assignment: CDR1 SGHRS and CDR2 YFSETQ. V was shortened by 4 bases and J by 0 bases, with 14 bases between the two germline ends. The CDR3 region is CASSVVDSSSYNEQFF. In DNA, the CDR3 is TGCGCCAGCAGCGTTGTGGACAGCAGCTCCTACAATGAGCAGTTCTTC.

The chain links TRBV5-1 to TRBJ2-3; D might be TRBD2 (5 bases). V lost 0 bases and J 2 bases, leaving 13 bases between the germline ends. The CDR3 loop spans 16 amino acids. Germline-derived CDR1 and CDR2 are SGHRS and YFSETQ. CDR3 region: CASSLAAQRTTDTQYF. Written as DNA, the CDR3 is TGCGCCAGCAGCTTGGCGGCCCAGCGGACCACAGATACGCAGTATTTT.

CDR3 region: CASSKGQGVGETQYF. CDR3 nucleotide sequence: TGTGCCAGCAGCAAGGGACAGGGGGTGGGAGAGACCCAGTACTTC. V is TRBV5-4 and J is TRBJ2-5, with 11 bases identical to TRBD1. V was pared by 4 bases and J by 4 bases, with 6 bases of the junction left unmatched. Germline-derived CDR1 and CDR2 are SGHNT and YYREEE (reference sequence). The CDR3 sequence is 15 residues long.

The rearrangement joins TRBV20-1 to TRBJ2-5; D gene ambiguous. V was cut by 8 bases and J by 5 bases, with 12 bases left in between. Germline loops: CDR1 DFQATT, CDR2 SNEGSKA (reference sequence). CDR3 length equals 11 residues. DNA of the CDR3: TGCAGTAGAGTGGTGGGCGAGACCCAGTACTTC. Translated, it gives CSRVVGETQYF.

The chain has TRBV5-1 and TRBJ2-5, with TRBD2 identical over 7 bases. With V trimmed by 0 bases and J by 2 bases, 7 bases remained unmatched. The CDR3 sequence is 16 residues long. Germline V gene data show CDR1 as SGHRS and CDR2 as YFSETQ. As DNA, the CDR3 is TGCGCCAGCAGCTTGGCGGTAGCGGGTGAGCAAGAGACCCAGTACTTC. It yields the protein CASSLAVAGEQETQYF. The full variable domain, in which reference TRBV5-1 and TRBJ2-5 provide the parts outside the CDR3, is KAGVTQTPRYLIKTRGQQVTLSCSPISGHRSVSWYQQTPGQGLQFLFEYFSETQRNKGNFPGRFSGRQFSNSRSEMNVSTLELGDSALYLCASSLAVAGEQETQYFGPGTRLLVL.